This paragraph reports one TCR beta chain. Its target is unknown. The data were taken from a study of CD8+ T cells in alopecia areata. Study-wide results and limits: Among patients, TCR sharing was less clear than in mice, a difference possibly due in part to HLA diversity in the patient population.

Extracted from the samples, RNA was reverse transcribed into cDNA to serve as the sequencing template. Sequencing was performed with immunoSEQ multiplex PCR; in TCRdb, only in-frame clones are kept and a portion is missing. The sample records about 110,000 clones, 55% to 75% being singletons. The TCR sequence derives from a human donor in good health. What was sequenced was CD8+ T cells sorted from blood.

The CDR3 DNA sequence: TGTGCCAGCAGTGAAGAGGGACAGACAAAAAACTGGGGCTACACCTTC. This codes for CASSEEGQTKNWGYTF. The chain links TRBV25-1 to TRBJ1-2; 7 bases are shared with TRBD1. J lost 8 bases, V lost 2 bases, and 14 bases had no gene match. The CDR3 sequence is 16 residues long. Germline assignment: CDR1 MGHDK and CDR2 SYGVNS.